The rows below give T cell receptor beta chains drawn from one sample of a study of blood T cell repertoires in COVID-19. Using immunoSEQ multiplex PCR, the repertoire was profiled, and TCRdb retains in-frame clones only, with some absent. The profile shows about 91,000 clones, around 88% of them singletons. The specimen sequenced was peripheral blood. These receptors all stem from a woman in her 70s with acute or convalescent COVID-19. The conserved cysteine and the conserved F or W are not part of the CDR3 here.

cdr3_length,v_call,cdr3_aa
16,TRBV7-9,ASSLVAGSRRHTDTQY
15,TRBV11-3,ASSLGTMSEEADTQY
14,TRBV30,AWSTPPTGYVNEQY
12,TRBV7-9,ASLWGGPPDTQY
13,TRBV5-1,ASSLVVGAQTEAF
12,TRBV3-1/TRBV3-2,ASSQAGGGETQY
14,TRBV6-1,ASSVNSPLVQETQY
14,TRBV10-3,AISSTGTNMNTEAF
15,TRBV27,ASSPGLARELTDTQY
13,TRBV27,ASSLRRYSTDTQY
10,TRBV18,ASSQYQETQY
11,TRBV5-1,ASSADSRNTIY
11,TRBV12-3/TRBV12-4,ASSLMRVHEQY
11,TRBV7-9,ASSDSNSYEQY
11,TRBV6-5,ASSYSTGSGYT
12,TRBV7-3,ASSFGLAGDTQY
11,TRBV11-1,ASSNPGGSGYT
13,TRBV4-1,ASSRTDTNTGELF
15,TRBV7-9,ASSRALGGPNTGELF
11,TRBV5-1,ASSRTGEQPQH
12,TRBV27,ASSKGQGVYGYT
12,TRBV7-2,ASSRTLSNYGYT
12,TRBV6-5,ASSSTGSGNTIY
12,TRBV5-1,ASSFDGSGYEQY